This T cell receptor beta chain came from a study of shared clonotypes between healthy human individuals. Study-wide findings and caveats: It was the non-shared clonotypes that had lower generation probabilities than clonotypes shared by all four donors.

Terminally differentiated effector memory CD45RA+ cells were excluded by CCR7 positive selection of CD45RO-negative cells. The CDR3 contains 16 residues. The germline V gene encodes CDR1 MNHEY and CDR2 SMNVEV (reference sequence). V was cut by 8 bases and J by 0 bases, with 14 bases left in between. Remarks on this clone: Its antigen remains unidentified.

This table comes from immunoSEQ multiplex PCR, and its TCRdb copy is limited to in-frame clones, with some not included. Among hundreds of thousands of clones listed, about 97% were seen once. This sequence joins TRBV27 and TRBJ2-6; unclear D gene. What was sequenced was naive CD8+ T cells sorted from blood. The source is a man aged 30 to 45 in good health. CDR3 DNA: TGTGCCAGCTCTACTACAGCTATCTCTGGGGCCAACGTCCTGACTTTC. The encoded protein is CASSTTAISGANVLTF.